The clone carrying this TCR beta chain showed up just once. The data are from a study of blood T cell repertoires in COVID-19. Across the whole study: Material from acute and convalescent COVID-19 was sourced from the United States, Italy and Spain. From T cells, B-cell-depleted T cells, or PBMCs came the material, which was cDNA or gDNA.

In the original processing: Quantification of nucleated cells was approximated via reference gene primer amplification. The data were produced by immunoSEQ multiplex PCR, yet TCRdb's version contains in-frame clones alone and is incomplete. That table is the source of V, J and clone size, and D and trimming were worked out from the DNA. The sample lists over 130,000 clones; approximately 83% were seen once. This CDR3 has 16 amino acids. Germline V gives CDR1 SGHRS, CDR2 YFSETQ. Between the trimmed V and J ends, which lost 0 bases and 1 base, there was a span of 12 bases. This clonotype was sampled from a human donor in a cohort sampled during active COVID-19. The source material was peripheral blood. The rearrangement uses TRBV5-1 and TRBJ2-3; no firm D call. CDR3 bases: TGCGCCAGCAGCTTGGGGCCGCCTTTGGGCACAGATACGCAGTATTTT. Encoded protein: CASSLGPPLGTDTQYF.